The entry below describes one TCR beta chain. These data belong to a study of blood T cell repertoires in COVID-19. Study context: Italy, Spain and the United States were the sources of the convalescent and acute COVID-19 samples. PBMCs, B-cell-depleted T cells, or T cells provided the cDNA or gDNA that made up the material.

Source study methods: Amplification from reference gene primers served as the basis for estimated nucleated cell counts. Repertoires were generated with immunoSEQ multiplex PCR, while TCRdb's copy carries only in-frame clones and drops some. Clone size and the V and J calls come from that table; the DNA yielded D and trimming. The repertoire holds about 190,000 clones, about 86% seen once, with under 15% in the top ten. What was sequenced was peripheral blood. This TCR came from a man aged 25-45 years with active or convalescent COVID-19.

CDR3 in DNA: TGTGCCAGCAGCCAGGGGCCGGCTAATGAAAAACTGTTTTTT. Its protein is CASSQGPANEKLFF. The rearrangement joins TRBV2 to TRBJ1-4; tentative D call: TRBD1 (6 bases). Germline CDR1 reads SNHLY; CDR2 reads FYNNEI. The CDR3 sequence is 14 residues long. The V end lost 6 bases, the J end lost 3 bases, and 11 bases lay between the germline ends.